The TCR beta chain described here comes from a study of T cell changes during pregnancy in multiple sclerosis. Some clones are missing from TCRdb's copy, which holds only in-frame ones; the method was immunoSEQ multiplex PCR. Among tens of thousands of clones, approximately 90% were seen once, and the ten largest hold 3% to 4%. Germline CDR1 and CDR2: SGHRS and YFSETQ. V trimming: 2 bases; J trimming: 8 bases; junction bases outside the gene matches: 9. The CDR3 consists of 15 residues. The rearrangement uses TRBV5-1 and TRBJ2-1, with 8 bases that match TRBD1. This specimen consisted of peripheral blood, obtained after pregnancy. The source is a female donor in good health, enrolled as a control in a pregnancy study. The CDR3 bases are TGCGCCAGCAGCTTCAGGGGGCGAAGAAACGATGAGCAGTTCTTC. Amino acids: CASSFRGRRNDEQFF.